The T cell receptor beta chain described here comes from a study of vaccination and CD4 T cells after COVID-19 (dated by TCRdb to 2022 to 2024). The study in broad terms: Convalescent patients had a positive SARS-CoV-2 result on nasal swab PCR, and of these patients, some 10 had mild disease and one had severe disease. In the convalescent cohort there were six males and four females, among whom were two Hispanic individuals, seven Caucasians, two Asians and one multiracial person. Participants got two doses of the Pfizer-BioNTech BNT162b2 vaccine (n=8) or two doses of the Moderna mRNA-1273 vaccine (n=2). Post-COVID blood samples were collected from convalescent patients a median of around 100 days after diagnosis, with a range of about 35 to 180 days. The time from the second vaccine dose to post-vaccine blood sampling had a median of roughly 77 days and ranged from about 12 to 241 days. A few convalescent patients gave samples both early after vaccination (day 14) and late after vaccination (days 161 to 241). Culture stimuli were overlapping spike peptide pools from SARS-CoV-2 and from the common cold coronaviruses HCoV-NL63, HCoV-OC43 and HCoV-229E. Control cultures used a CEFX viral epitope pool as positive control, an HIV-1 Nef peptide pool as negative control, or no peptide. In over 8 COVID-19 convalescent patients and 4 infection-naive healthy vaccine recipients, researchers compared the spike-specific CD4+ TCR repertoire from before mRNA vaccination with the repertoire from after.

What the work shows at the level of the full study, not this receptor alone: Of the vaccine-specific clones in convalescent patients, 304 of 307, or nearly all, reacted only to SARS-CoV-2 spike and did not cross-react with common cold coronaviruses. In convalescent patients, a median around 86% of post-vaccine SARS-CoV-2-reactive clones were detected only after vaccination, suggesting vaccine-specific priming. The study included relatively few convalescent patients and did not analyze early timepoints after natural infection. Although the median number of SARS-CoV-2-reactive clonotypes went up from more than 20 after infection to 30 to 45 after vaccination, the increase was not significant.

The germline V gene gives CDR1 as MNHNS and CDR2 as SASEGT. Compared with germline, V lacks 6 bases and J lacks 6 bases; bases without a gene match: 9. The CDR3 numbers 14 residues from cysteine through phenylalanine. This entry keeps only the CDR3 DNA: 42 bases, framed from base 1. What the time point label conveys for this sample: late sampling 161 to 241 days after vaccination in a few convalescent patients. The treatment or condition label of this sample denotes: roughly 10-day PBMC culture with coronavirus spike peptide pools or control peptides (ViraFEST assay). The study used the ViraFEST assay, which expanded antigen-specific T cells with peptide pools and then identified expanded clonotypes by TCR sequencing. Positive SARS-CoV-2 PCR tests in the convalescent patients dated from March to December 2020, before Alpha, Beta and Delta variants emerged in the United States. PBMCs were cultured at under 2.5 million per well in IMDM supplemented with approximately 5% human AB serum and around 9.5 IU/ml IL-2, with approximately 9.5 ug/ml peptide pools added. On days 3 and 7, half of the culture medium was replaced with fresh IL-2-containing medium. Once the cells had been in culture for about 10 days, the EasySep CD4+ T cell isolation kit was used to isolate CD4+ T cells by negative selection. PBMCs were separated from whole blood using Ficoll-Paque Plus gradient centrifugation and then either used fresh or cryopreserved at -140C. Each culture condition was generally run in triplicate wells.

Notes on this clonotype: What antigen it recognizes has not been identified. Base quality data are lacking; no much larger clone is found one base away.

The library was obtained by PCR. DNA from cultured CD4+ T cells underwent TCR sequencing with the Oncomine TCR Beta short-read assay at the Johns Hopkins FTIC core. The QIAamp micro DNA kit was used to extract genomic DNA from the cultured CD4+ T cells. The Oncomine TCR Beta libraries from cultured CD4+ T cells were pooled using unique dual indexes and then sequenced on an Illumina iSeq 100. The original pipeline was this. Non-productive sequences were removed, and CDR3s that did not start with C, did not end with F or W, or were shorter than 7 amino acids were discarded. Antigen-specific clonotypes were identified with the MANAFEST web application by comparing peptide-stimulated wells with reference and other culture wells. An FDR below 0.05, an odds ratio above 5, and a productive frequency above 0.1% in at least two of three replicate wells were required for clones to be considered positive. A clonotype was classed as cross-reactive if the clonotype showed significant expansion both in SARS-CoV-2 spike wells and in at least one common cold coronavirus spike condition. CDR3 homology was assessed with Levenshtein distances (stringdist) and unrooted phylogenetic trees (ape) in R version 3.6.1. TCRdb reanalyzed the raw reads on its own, using fastp at Q25 for trimming and MiXCR for clone calling, and kept in-frame beta chains. One record per CDR3 amino acid sequence lists the most common genes and DNA. TCRdb, rather than the study authors, made the V and J calls. The sample has some 25,000 distinct CDR3 sequences on record, more than 25% of them singletons. Less than 9% of the sample goes to the ten largest clones.

This TCR came from a human donor who had recovered from COVID-19. Rearrangement joined TRBV6-1 to TRBJ2-7; the junction holds 9 bases that match TRBD1. Sequencing was performed on CD4+ T cells from blood, cultured in vitro, taken about 7 months after SARS-CoV-2 vaccination. The sequenced DNA: TGTGCCAGCAGGCCTATACAGGGGGCGAGCGAGCAGTACTTC. Its protein is CASRPIQGASEQYF.